This TCR beta chain comes out of a study of CD8+CD57+ T cells in acquired aplastic anemia. Whole-study context: Sorted CD4+ and CD8+ cells yielded DNA averaging about 3.1 ug.

Germline V gives CDR1 SGHTA, CDR2 FQGNSA. The CDR3 is 15 residues long. The V end was cut by 3 bases, the J end by 7 bases, with 19 bases between. Genomic DNA was employed as the template in profiling TCR beta VDJ and CDR3. A single record per CDR3 protein comes from TCRdb applying MiXCR to the reads. This table has more than 250,000 distinct CDR3 sequences, approximately 55% appearing once. Regarding this clonotype: As yet, its antigen is unknown.

The study's findings and limits: Patients and controls had in common 25 to 30 CD8+ CDR3 sequences. No significant difference in CD8+ Simpson's diversity was found between patients and controls.

This TCR came from a human donor with severe aplastic anemia or a healthy control (not recorded which). The chain links TRBV7-2 to TRBJ2-7; maybe TRBD2 (7 bases). The source material was sorted CD4+, CD8+, or CD8+CD57+ T cells (not recorded which) from PBMCs. CDR3: CASSLGGDTGFEQYF. The CDR3 DNA sequence: TGTGCCAGCAGCTTGGGGGGGGACACTGGGTTTGAGCAGTACTTC. Looking up the rest from reference TRBV7-2 and TRBJ2-7 gives the full variable domain: GAGVSQSPSNKVTEKGKDVELRCDPISGHTALYWYRQSLGQGLEFLIYFQGNSAPDKSGLPSDRFSAERTGGSVSTLTIQRTQQEDSAVYLCASSLGGDTGFEQYFGPGTRLTVT.